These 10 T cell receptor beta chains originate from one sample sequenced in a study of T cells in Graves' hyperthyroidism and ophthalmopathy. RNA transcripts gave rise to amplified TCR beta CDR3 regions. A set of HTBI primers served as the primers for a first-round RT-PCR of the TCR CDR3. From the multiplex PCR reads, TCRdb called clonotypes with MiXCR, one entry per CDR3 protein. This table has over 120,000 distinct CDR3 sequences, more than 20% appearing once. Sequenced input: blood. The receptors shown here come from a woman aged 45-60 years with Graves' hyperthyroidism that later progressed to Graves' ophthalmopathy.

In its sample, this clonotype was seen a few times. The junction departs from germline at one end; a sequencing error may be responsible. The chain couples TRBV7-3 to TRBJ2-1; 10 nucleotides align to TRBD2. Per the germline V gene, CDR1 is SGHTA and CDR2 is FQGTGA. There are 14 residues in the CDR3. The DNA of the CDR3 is TGTGCCAGCAGCTTAGTAGCGGGAGGCCCGCAGCACTTCTTC. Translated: CASSLVAGGPQHFF.

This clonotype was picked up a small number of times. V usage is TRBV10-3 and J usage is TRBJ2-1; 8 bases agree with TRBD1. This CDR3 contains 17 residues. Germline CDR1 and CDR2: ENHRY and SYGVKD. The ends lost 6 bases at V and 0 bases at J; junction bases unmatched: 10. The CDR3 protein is CAIREQTGGTSYNEQFF. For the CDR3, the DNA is TGTGCCATCAGAGAACAAACAGGGGGAACCTCCTACAATGAGCAGTTCTTC.

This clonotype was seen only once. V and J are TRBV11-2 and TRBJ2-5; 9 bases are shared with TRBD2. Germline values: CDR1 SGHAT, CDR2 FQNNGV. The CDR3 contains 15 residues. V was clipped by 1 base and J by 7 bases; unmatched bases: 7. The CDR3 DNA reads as TGTGCCAGCAGCTTAGCCGCGGGGGGGCTTGGGACCCAGTACTTC. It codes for CASSLAAGGLGTQYF.

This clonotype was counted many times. CDR3 residues: CASSVGEKAGGRYEQYF. In nucleotides, the CDR3 is TGTGCCAGCAGCGTAGGCGAAAAAGCGGGAGGGAGGTACGAGCAGTACTTC. The chain couples TRBV9 to TRBJ2-7; 10 nucleotides line up with TRBD2. Germline V CDR1 and CDR2: SGDLS, YYNGEE. With V trimmed by 0 bases and J by 4 bases, 10 bases remained unmatched. The CDR3 has 17 residues. Filled out from reference TRBV9 and TRBJ2-7, the complete variable domain reads DSGVTQTPKHLITATGQRVTLRCSPRSGDLSVYWYQQSLDQGLQFLIQYYNGEERAKGNILERFSAQQFPDLHSELNLSSLELGDSALYFCASSVGEKAGGRYEQYFGPGTRLTVT.

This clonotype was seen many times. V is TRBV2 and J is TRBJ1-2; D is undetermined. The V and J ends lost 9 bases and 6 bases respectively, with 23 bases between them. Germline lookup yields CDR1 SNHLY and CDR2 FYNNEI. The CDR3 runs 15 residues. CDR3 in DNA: TGTGCCAGTACTACCTCCGCCGCGGCTTATAATGGCTACACCTTC. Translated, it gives CASTTSAAAYNGYTF.

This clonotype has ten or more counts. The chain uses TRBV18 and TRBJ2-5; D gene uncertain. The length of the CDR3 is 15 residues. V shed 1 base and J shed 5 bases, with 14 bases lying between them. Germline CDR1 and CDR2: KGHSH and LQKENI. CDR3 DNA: TGTGCCAGCTCACCACTGTCCAGGCCGGAGGAGACCCAGTACTTC. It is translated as CASSPLSRPEETQYF.

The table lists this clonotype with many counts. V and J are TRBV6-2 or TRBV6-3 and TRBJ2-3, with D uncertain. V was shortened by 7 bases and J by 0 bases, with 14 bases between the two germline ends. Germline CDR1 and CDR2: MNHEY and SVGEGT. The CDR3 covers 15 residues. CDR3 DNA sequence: TGTGCCAGCAAACGAAGGGCCTCTAGCACAGATACGCAGTATTTT. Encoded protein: CASKRRASSTDTQYF.

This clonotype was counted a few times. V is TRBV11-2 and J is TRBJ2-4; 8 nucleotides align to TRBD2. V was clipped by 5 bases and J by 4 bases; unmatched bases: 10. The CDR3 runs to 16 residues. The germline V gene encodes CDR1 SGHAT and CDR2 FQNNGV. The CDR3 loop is CASSGWSTGGKNIQYF. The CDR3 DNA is TGTGCCAGCAGCGGATGGAGTACGGGAGGGAAAAACATTCAGTACTTC.

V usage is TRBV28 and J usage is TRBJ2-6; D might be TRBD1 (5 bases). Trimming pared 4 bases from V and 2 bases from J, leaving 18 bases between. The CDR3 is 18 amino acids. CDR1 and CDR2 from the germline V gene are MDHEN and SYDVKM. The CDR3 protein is CASSSSTNVGPGANVLTF. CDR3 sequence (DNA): TGTGCCAGCAGTTCCTCGACGAATGTGGGGCCTGGGGCCAACGTCCTGACTTTC.

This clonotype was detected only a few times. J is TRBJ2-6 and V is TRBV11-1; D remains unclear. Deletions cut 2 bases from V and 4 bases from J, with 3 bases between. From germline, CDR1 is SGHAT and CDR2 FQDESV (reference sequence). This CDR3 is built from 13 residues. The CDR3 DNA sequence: TGTGCCAGCAGCTTACGCGGGGCCAACGTCCTGACTTTC. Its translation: CASSLRGANVLTF.